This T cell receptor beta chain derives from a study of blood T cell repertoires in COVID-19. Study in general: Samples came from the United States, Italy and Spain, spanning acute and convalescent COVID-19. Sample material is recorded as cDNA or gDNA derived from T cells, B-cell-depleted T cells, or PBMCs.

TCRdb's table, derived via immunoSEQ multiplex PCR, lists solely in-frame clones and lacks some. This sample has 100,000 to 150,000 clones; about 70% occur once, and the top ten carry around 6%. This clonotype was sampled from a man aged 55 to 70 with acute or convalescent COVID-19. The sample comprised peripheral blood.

Written as DNA, the CDR3 is TGTGCCAGCAGCTTACGGCCAGGGCCTACTAATGAAAAACTGTTTTTT. This sequence encodes CASSLRPGPTNEKLFF. This chain joins TRBV7-8 and TRBJ1-4, with a weak D call TRBD1 (5 bases). CDR3 length: 16 residues. Germline V gene data show CDR1 as SGHVS and CDR2 as FQNEAQ. The germline V and J ends were trimmed by 2 bases and 2 bases, with 12 bases remaining between them.